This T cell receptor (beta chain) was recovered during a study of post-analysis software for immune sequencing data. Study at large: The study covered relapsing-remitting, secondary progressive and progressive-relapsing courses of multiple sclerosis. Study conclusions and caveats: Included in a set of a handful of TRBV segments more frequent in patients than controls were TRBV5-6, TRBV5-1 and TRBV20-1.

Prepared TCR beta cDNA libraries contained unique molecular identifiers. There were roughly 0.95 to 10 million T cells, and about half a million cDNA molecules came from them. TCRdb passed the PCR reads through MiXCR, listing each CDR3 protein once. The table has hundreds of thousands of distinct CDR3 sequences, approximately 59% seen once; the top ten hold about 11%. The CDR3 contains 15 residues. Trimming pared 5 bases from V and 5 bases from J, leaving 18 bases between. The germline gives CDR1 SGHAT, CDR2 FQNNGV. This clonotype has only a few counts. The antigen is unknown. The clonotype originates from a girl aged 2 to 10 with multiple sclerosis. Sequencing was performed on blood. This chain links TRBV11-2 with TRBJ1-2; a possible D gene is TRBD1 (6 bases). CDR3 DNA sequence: TGTGCCAGCAGCAGTAGGGGACACCTCTTGTATGGCTACACCTTC. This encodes CASSSRGHLLYGYTF.